Listed here are 18 T cell receptor beta chains from one sample, sequenced in a study of T cell changes during pregnancy in multiple sclerosis. Here immunoSEQ multiplex PCR was the method, and the copy in TCRdb shows in-frame clones only, minus some. The sample includes approximately 39,000 clones, around 93% seen only once; the top ten take under 0.5%. The input for sequencing was CD4+ T cells from peripheral blood mononuclear cells, taken in the second trimester of pregnancy. The source of these receptors is a female donor with multiple sclerosis, enrolled in a pregnancy study.

The V gene is TRBV29-1, the J gene TRBJ2-1; 10 positions match TRBD2. The V and J ends lost 5 bases and 7 bases, in that order; junction bases with no gene match: 8. The CDR3 contains 14 residues. CDR1 SQVTM and CDR2 ANQGSEA come from the germline V gene. CDR3 loop: CSVPSGGASNEQFF. CDR3 DNA sequence: TGCAGCGTTCCGAGCGGGGGGGCCTCTAATGAGCAGTTCTTC.

The V gene is TRBV12-5, the J gene TRBJ1-5, with 7 bases that match TRBD1. Germline CDR1 LGHNT, CDR2 FRNRAP. Trimming removed 1 base from V and 3 bases from J; junction bases left unmatched: 9. There are 17 residues in the CDR3. DNA of the CDR3: TGTGCTAGTGGTTTGGGAGGACAGGCTTCGGACAATCAGCCCCAGCATTTT. As protein: CASGLGGQASDNQPQHF.

This chain joins TRBV2 and TRBJ1-1; perhaps TRBD1 as D (6 bases). Trimming shortened V by 6 bases and J by 6 bases, and 17 bases separated the two germline ends. CDR1 is SNHLY and CDR2 is FYNNEI in the germline V gene. This CDR3 region has 14 residues. CDR3 loop: CASSSNRVQSEAFF. CDR3 nucleotides: TGTGCCAGCAGCTCCAACAGGGTTCAGTCTGAAGCTTTCTTT.

Regarding this clone: Other DNA sequences of this sample code for an identical CDR3. The rearrangement uses TRBV27 and TRBJ1-2; D might be TRBD1 (5 bases). The V end lost 2 bases, the J end lost 5 bases, and 9 bases lay between the germline ends. Germline loops: CDR1 MNHEY, CDR2 SMNVEV (reference sequence). The CDR3 spans 13 residues. The CDR3 region is CASSLREGYGYTF. The CDR3 DNA is TGTGCCAGCAGTTTAAGGGAGGGGTATGGCTACACCTTC.

The J gene is TRBJ2-5, the V gene TRBV5-1; 10 nucleotides align to TRBD2. The CDR3 is 15 residues long. From germline, CDR1 is SGHRS and CDR2 YFSETQ. V lost 5 bases and J lost 5; bases outside the gene matches: 9. The DNA of the CDR3 is TGCGCCAGCAGACTAGCGGGACCCTCGTCGGAGACCCAGTACTTC. Its translation: CASRLAGPSSETQYF.

The chain uses TRBV6-6 and TRBJ1-3; D is unresolved. With 5 bases removed from V and 4 bases from J, the gap between germline ends came to 9 bases. This CDR3 comprises 13 residues. CDR1 and CDR2 from the germline V gene are MNHNY and SVGAGI (reference sequence). CDR3 nucleotide sequence: TGTGCCAGCAGTACACCAACGGGAAACACCATATATTTT. It translates to CASSTPTGNTIYF.

The V call is TRBV19, the J call TRBJ1-4, with D unresolved. The CDR3 sequence is 15 residues long. Trimming shortened V by 1 base and J by 2 bases, and 8 bases separated the two germline ends. Per germline, CDR1 LNHDA and CDR2 SQIVND (reference sequence). In nucleotides, the CDR3 is TGTGCCAGTAGTATAGTGAGGCCGACTAATGAAAAACTGTTTTTT. Translated: CASSIVRPTNEKLFF.

This clone was detected once. The chain employs TRBV18 and TRBJ1-5; D gene uncertain. Germline loops: CDR1 KGHSH, CDR2 LQKENI. The CDR3 spans 14 residues. V gave up 2 bases and J gave up 5 bases, with 10 bases separating them. The CDR3 spells CASSPAGSYQPQHF. CDR3 nucleotides: TGTGCCAGCTCACCAGCGGGGAGCTATCAGCCCCAGCATTTT.

The V call is TRBV28, the J call TRBJ2-1; D perhaps matches TRBD1 (6 bases). Trimming took 3 bases from V and 8 from J, leaving 14 bases between them. CDR1 is MDHEN, CDR2 SYDVKM, per germline. The CDR3 runs 14 residues. The CDR3 DNA is TGTGCCAGCAGTTTTACAGGGCAGGTCCATGAGCAGTTCTTC. The encoded protein is CASSFTGQVHEQFF. Full variable domain (missing parts from reference TRBV28 and TRBJ2-1): DVKVTQSSRYLVKRTGEKVFLECVQDMDHENMFWYRQDPGLGLRLIYFSYDVKMKEKGDIPEGYSVSREKKERFSLILESASTNQTSMYLCASSFTGQVHEQFFGPGTRLTVL.

Written as DNA, the CDR3 is TGTGCCAGCGGGAGTGGGAACACCGGGGAGCTGTTTTTT. Protein: CASGSGNTGELFF. The V gene is TRBV2, the J gene TRBJ2-2; D is perhaps TRBD2 (5 bases). The CDR3 totals 13 residues. The V end lost 8 bases, the J end lost 1 base, and 8 bases lay between the germline ends. The germline CDR1 and CDR2 sequences are SNHLY and FYNNEI. Supplemented by reference TRBV2 and TRBJ2-2, the full variable domain reads EPEVTQTPSHQVTQMGQEVILRCVPISNHLYFYWYRQILGQKVEFLVSFYNNEISEKSEIFDDQFSVERPDGSNFTLKIRSTKLEDSAMYFCASGSGNTGELFFGEGSRLTVL.

The CDR3 is CASSLTGLAGELFF. DNA for the CDR3: TGTGCCAGCAGCTTAACGGGGCTGGCCGGGGAGCTGTTTTTT. This chain connects TRBV7-3 to TRBJ2-2; D might be TRBD1 (5 bases). Trimming took 0 bases from V and 6 from J, leaving 8 bases between them. The CDR3 extends over 14 amino acids. Germline loops: CDR1 SGHTA, CDR2 FQGTGA.

The V call is TRBV19, the J call TRBJ2-2, with D maybe TRBD2 (5 bases). Per the germline V gene, CDR1 is LNHDA and CDR2 is SQIVND (reference sequence). V dropped 2 bases and J dropped 0 bases, with 10 bases sitting between them. The CDR3 totals 16 residues. This CDR3 reads CASSIWRQSNTGELFF. CDR3 nucleotides: TGTGCCAGTAGTATATGGAGGCAGTCGAACACCGGGGAGCTGTTTTTT.

The chain has TRBV5-1 and TRBJ2-6, with D maybe TRBD1 (5 bases). CDR1 is SGHRS and CDR2 is YFSETQ in the germline V gene. Trimming took off 0 bases at V and 1 base at J, with 5 bases between the two ends. The CDR3 is made up of 15 amino acids. The CDR3 region is CASSLGQSGANVLTF. For the CDR3, the DNA is TGCGCCAGCAGCTTGGGACAGTCTGGGGCCAACGTCCTGACTTTC. The whole variable domain, remainder taken from reference TRBV5-1 and TRBJ2-6, is KAGVTQTPRYLIKTRGQQVTLSCSPISGHRSVSWYQQTPGQGLQFLFEYFSETQRNKGNFPGRFSGRQFSNSRSEMNVSTLELGDSALYLCASSLGQSGANVLTFGAGSRLTVL.

This clone was observed a handful of times. This rearrangement joins TRBV29-1 to TRBJ1-3; 8 positions agree with TRBD1. The CDR3 contains 13 residues. CDR1 and CDR2 (germline): SQVTM, ANQGSEA. Trimming at V came to 6 bases and at J to 4 bases, leaving 5 bases not matched to a gene. For the CDR3, the DNA is TGCAGCGTCAGACAGGGGTCCGGAAACACCATATATTTT. It codes for CSVRQGSGNTIYF.

The chain combines TRBV5-1 with TRBJ1-4; 8 bases match TRBD1. Germline V gene lookup returns CDR1 SGHRS and CDR2 YFSETQ. With 2 bases clipped from V and 10 bases from J, the junction kept 1 base outside the gene matches. The CDR3 loop spans 12 amino acids. CDR3 in amino acids: CASSLDRGKLFF. The CDR3 nucleotides are TGCGCCAGCAGCTTAGACAGGGGAAAACTGTTTTTT.

CDR3 sequence (DNA): TGCGCCAGCAGCCGAAGGACTAGCGGGGGGGCCGGGGAGCTGTTTTTT. It codes for CASSRRTSGGAGELFF. This sequence joins TRBV4-3 and TRBJ2-2; 15 bases map to TRBD2. The CDR3 runs to 16 residues. Looked up from germline, CDR1 is LGHNA and CDR2 is YSLEER. V was pared by 4 bases and J by 6 bases, with 3 bases of the junction left unmatched.

The genes are TRBV5-4 and TRBJ1-1; TRBD1 might be the D (6 bases). In germline, CDR1 is SGHNT, CDR2 YYREEE (reference sequence). V was clipped by 2 bases and J by 1 base, with 15 bases between them. This CDR3 contains 16 residues. The CDR3 loop is CASSFFDRPKNTEAFF. The DNA for the CDR3 is TGTGCCAGCAGCTTTTTTGACAGGCCTAAGAACACTGAAGCTTTCTTT.

The genes are TRBV5-1 and TRBJ2-2; TRBD2 agrees at 9 bases. After removal of 1 base from V and 7 bases from J, the junction contained 8 bases not matched to a gene. Germline V CDR1 and CDR2: SGHRS, YFSETQ. The CDR3 loop spans 16 amino acids. The CDR3 reads CASSLSAGGPLGELFF. In DNA form, the CDR3 reads TGCGCCAGCAGCTTGAGCGCGGGAGGGCCTCTCGGGGAGCTGTTTTTT.